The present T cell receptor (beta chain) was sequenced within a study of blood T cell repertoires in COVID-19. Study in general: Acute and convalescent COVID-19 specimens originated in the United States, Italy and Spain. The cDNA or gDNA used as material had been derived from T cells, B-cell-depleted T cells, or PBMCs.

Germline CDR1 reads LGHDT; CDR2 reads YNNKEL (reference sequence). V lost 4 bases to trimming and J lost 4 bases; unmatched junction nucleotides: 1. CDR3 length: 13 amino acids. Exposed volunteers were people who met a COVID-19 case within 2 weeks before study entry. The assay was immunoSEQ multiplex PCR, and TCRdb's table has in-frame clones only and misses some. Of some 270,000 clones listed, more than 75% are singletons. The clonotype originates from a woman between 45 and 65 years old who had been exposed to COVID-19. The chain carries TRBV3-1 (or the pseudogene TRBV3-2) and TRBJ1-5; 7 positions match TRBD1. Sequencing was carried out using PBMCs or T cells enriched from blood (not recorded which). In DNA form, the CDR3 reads TGTGCCAGCAGCCCGGGACAGAATCAGCCCCAGCATTTT. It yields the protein CASSPGQNQPQHF.